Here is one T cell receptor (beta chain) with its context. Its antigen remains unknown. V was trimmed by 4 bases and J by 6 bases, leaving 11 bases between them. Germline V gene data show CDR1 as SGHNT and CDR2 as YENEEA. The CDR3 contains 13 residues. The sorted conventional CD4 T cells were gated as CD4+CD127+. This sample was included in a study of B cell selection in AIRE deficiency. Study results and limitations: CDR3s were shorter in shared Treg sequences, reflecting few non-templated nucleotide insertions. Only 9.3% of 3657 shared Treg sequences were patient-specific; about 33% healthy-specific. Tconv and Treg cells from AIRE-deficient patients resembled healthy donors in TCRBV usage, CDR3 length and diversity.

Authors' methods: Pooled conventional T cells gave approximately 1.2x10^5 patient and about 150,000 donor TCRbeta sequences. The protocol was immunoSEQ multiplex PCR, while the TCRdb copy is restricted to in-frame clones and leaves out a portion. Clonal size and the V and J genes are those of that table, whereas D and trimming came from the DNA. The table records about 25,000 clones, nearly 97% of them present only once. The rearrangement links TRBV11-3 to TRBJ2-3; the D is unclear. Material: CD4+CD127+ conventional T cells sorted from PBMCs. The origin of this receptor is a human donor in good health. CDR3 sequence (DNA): TGTGCCAGCAGCTCCCTTAATGGGGATACGCAGTATTTT. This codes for CASSSLNGDTQYF.